The 23 T cell receptor beta chains listed next were all sequenced from one sample in a study of T-cell reconstitution after alpha-beta-depleted transplantation in children. It was with unique molecular identifiers that the TCRbeta library was prepared. TCRdb fed the PCR reads into MiXCR, producing one record per CDR3 protein. The table records 800,000 to 1,000,000 distinct CDR3 sequences, around 30% of them present only once. Sequencing was performed on PBMCs, mostly from graft donor cells, taken 360 days after TCRalphabeta/CD19-depleted stem cell transplant. The receptor source for this set is a boy younger than two who had a stem cell transplant for SCID, so the T cells may come from the graft donor.

The V and J genes are TRBV20-1 and TRBJ2-1, with TRBD2 matching over 7 bases. The CDR3 spans 17 residues. In germline, CDR1 is DFQATT, CDR2 SNEGSKA (reference sequence). The V segment lost 0 bases and the J segment 3 bases; nucleotides outside the gene matches: 11. This CDR3 reads CSARDLRLAGLYNEQFF. The CDR3 DNA is TGCAGTGCTAGAGATTTAAGACTAGCTGGGCTCTACAATGAGCAGTTCTTC.

The J gene is TRBJ2-2, the V gene TRBV5-1; D call uncertain. CDR3 length equals 15 residues. Germline lookup yields CDR1 SGHRS and CDR2 YFSETQ. Trimming left V 4 bases short and J 1 base short, with 11 bases between. The CDR3 nucleotides read TGCGCCAGCAGCATACGACCGATGAACACCGGGGAGCTGTTTTTT. Translation gives CASSIRPMNTGELFF.

This clonotype has only a few counts. The chain combines TRBV5-1 with TRBJ2-1, with 7 bases matching TRBD2. CDR1 is SGHRS and CDR2 is YFSETQ in the germline V gene. The CDR3 runs 13 residues. Trimming cost V 1 base and J 9 bases; bases outside gene matches: 4. The CDR3: CASSLYGGSEQFF. CDR3 coding DNA: TGCGCCAGCAGCTTGTACGGGGGGAGTGAGCAGTTCTTC. Full variable domain (remainder filled in from reference TRBV5-1 and TRBJ2-1): KAGVTQTPRYLIKTRGQQVTLSCSPISGHRSVSWYQQTPGQGLQFLFEYFSETQRNKGNFPGRFSGRQFSNSRSEMNVSTLELGDSALYLCASSLYGGSEQFFGPGTRLTVL.

This chain links TRBV5-1 with TRBJ2-1, with no clear D. This CDR3 has 14 residues. The germline V gene encodes CDR1 SGHRS and CDR2 YFSETQ. Trimming took off 8 bases at V and 5 bases at J, with 17 bases between the two ends. The CDR3 sequence is CASSWTSLNNEQFF. The DNA of the CDR3 is TGCGCCAGTTCCTGGACCTCCCTAAACAATGAGCAGTTCTTC. Based on the CDR3 plus reference TRBV5-1 and TRBJ2-1, the full variable domain is KAGVTQTPRYLIKTRGQQVTLSCSPISGHRSVSWYQQTPGQGLQFLFEYFSETQRNKGNFPGRFSGRQFSNSRSEMNVSTLELGDSALYLCASSWTSLNNEQFFGPGTRLTVL.

This chain connects TRBV29-1 to TRBJ1-2, with D uncertain. Deletions cut 6 bases from V and 4 bases from J, with 6 bases between. The CDR3 sequence is 10 residues long. Germline CDR1 SQVTM, CDR2 ANQGSEA. In DNA, the CDR3 is TGCAGCGTAGAGGGCTATGGCTACACCTTC. Protein: CSVEGYGYTF.

This clonotype was counted between two and nine times. The chain joins TRBV28 to TRBJ2-1; D is possibly TRBD2 (6 bases). CDR1 MDHEN and CDR2 SYDVKM come from the germline V gene. V was clipped by 6 bases and J by 0 bases, with 18 bases between them. This CDR3 region has 17 residues. CDR3 amino acids: CASSLGLYGSSYNEQFF. CDR3 coding DNA: TGTGCCAGCAGCCTAGGACTGTACGGGAGCTCCTACAATGAGCAGTTCTTC. The variable domain in full, with the rest retrieved from reference TRBV28 and TRBJ2-1, is DVKVTQSSRYLVKRTGEKVFLECVQDMDHENMFWYRQDPGLGLRLIYFSYDVKMKEKGDIPEGYSVSREKKERFSLILESASTNQTSMYLCASSLGLYGSSYNEQFFGPGTRLTVL.

This clonotype appeared a few times. The genes are TRBV28 and TRBJ2-1; D remains unclear. Trimming pared 7 bases from V and 9 bases from J, leaving 7 bases between. Germline loops: CDR1 MDHEN, CDR2 SYDVKM. This CDR3 has 10 residues. The CDR3 DNA reads TGTGCCAGCACCAAGGGTGAGCAGTTCTTC. It encodes CASTKGEQFF.

The chain combines TRBV20-1 with TRBJ2-1, with TRBD1 identical over 7 bases. Germline V CDR1 and CDR2: DFQATT, SNEGSKA (reference sequence). This CDR3 has 14 amino acids. Trimming removed 1 base from V and 1 base from J; junction bases left unmatched: 1. The CDR3 reads CSARVGQSYNEQFF. The CDR3 coding sequence is TGCAGTGCTAGAGTGGGACAGTCCTACAATGAGCAGTTCTTC.

The chain recombines TRBV7-2 with TRBJ2-6, with D possibly matching TRBD1 (6 bases). V was cut by 2 bases and J by 0 bases, with 11 bases left in between. The CDR3 is made up of 17 amino acids. Per germline, CDR1 SGHTA and CDR2 FQGNSA. CDR3 loop: CASSLQGSLSGANVLTF. CDR3 coding DNA: TGTGCCAGCAGCTTACAGGGGTCCCTCTCTGGGGCCAACGTCCTGACTTTC.

The table lists this clonotype with a count of one. The chain is built from TRBV28 and TRBJ2-5; D is unclear. Germline V lookup: CDR1 MDHEN, CDR2 SYDVKM. Deletions cut 7 bases from V and 5 bases from J, with 11 bases between. The CDR3 runs 12 residues. The CDR3 loop is CASTSSGETQYF. The CDR3, as DNA: TGTGCCAGCACCTCCTCCGGGGAGACCCAGTACTTC.

This clonotype showed up just a few times. The genes are TRBV7-9 and TRBJ2-7; 10 bases line up with TRBD1. CDR3 length: 16 amino acids. Germline V CDR1 and CDR2: SEHNR, FQNEAQ (reference sequence). J lost 3 bases, V lost 5 bases, and 10 bases had no gene match. CDR3 sequence: CASSLLTGGLLYEQYF. CDR3 in DNA: TGTGCCAGCAGCCTACTGACAGGGGGCTTACTCTACGAGCAGTACTTC.

This clonotype was observed a few times. The chain is built from TRBV5-1 and TRBJ1-2; 10 bases align to TRBD1. V dropped 4 bases and J dropped 5; count of bases not matched to a gene: 5. This CDR3 comprises 14 residues. Germline lookup yields CDR1 SGHRS and CDR2 YFSETQ. CDR3 coding DNA: TGCGCCAGCAGCCCTGACAGGGGGCTTTATGGCTACACCTTC. Encoded protein: CASSPDRGLYGYTF.

The rearrangement uses TRBV6-5 and TRBJ1-2; D uncertain. The CDR3 contains 16 residues. Germline V gene lookup returns CDR1 MNHEY and CDR2 SVGAGI. V lost 0 bases to trimming and J lost 3 bases, with 14 bases between them. The CDR3 region is CASSYSKVAGYYGYTF. CDR3 in DNA: TGTGCCAGCAGTTACTCGAAGGTCGCCGGATACTATGGCTACACCTTC.

This clonotype was seen many times. The chain employs TRBV7-9 and TRBJ1-1, with 9 positions matching TRBD1. V was pared by 5 bases and J by 3 bases, with 4 bases of the junction left unmatched. The germline V gene has CDR1 SEHNR and CDR2 FQNEAQ (reference sequence). The CDR3 covers 14 residues. CDR3: CASSKRTGDTEAFF. The CDR3 DNA is TGTGCCAGCAGCAAAAGGACAGGGGACACTGAAGCTTTCTTT.

V gene TRBV15 combines with J gene TRBJ2-7; 9 nucleotides align to TRBD1. Germline CDR1 is LNHNV and CDR2 is YYDKDF (reference sequence). The V segment lost 4 bases and the J segment 2 bases; nucleotides outside the gene matches: 3. This CDR3 contains 14 residues. CDR3 amino acids: CATSTWDRAYEQYF. CDR3 DNA: TGTGCCACCAGCACGTGGGACAGGGCCTACGAGCAGTACTTC.

This clonotype has just a few counts. A read error may produce the germline difference seen at one junction end. V gene TRBV20-1 combines with J gene TRBJ2-7; 9 bases fit TRBD1. Germline CDR1 DFQATT, CDR2 SNEGSKA (reference sequence). The CDR3 covers 14 residues. CDR3 sequence (DNA): TGCAGTGCTAGAGATGGGTCGAATGGGACAGGGATACACTTC. It codes for CSARDGSNGTGIHF.

For the CDR3, the DNA is TGTGCCAGCAGTTACGCACAGGGTCGGTCCCCCTACGAGCAGTACTTC. This sequence encodes CASSYAQGRSPYEQYF. V and J are TRBV6-2 or TRBV6-3 and TRBJ2-7, with D perhaps TRBD1 (6 bases). Germline CDR1 MNHEY, CDR2 SVGEGT. V lost 2 bases to trimming and J lost 2 bases, with 16 bases between them. The CDR3 loop spans 16 amino acids.

This clonotype was counted only a few times. This rearrangement joins TRBV5-1 to TRBJ2-1, with D perhaps assigned TRBD1 or TRBD2 (6 bases each). The CDR3 spans 15 residues. CDR1 is SGHRS and CDR2 is YFSETQ in the germline V gene. Trimming took 0 bases from V and 6 from J, leaving 13 bases between them. The CDR3 is CASSLGPRGRNEQFF. CDR3 bases: TGCGCCAGCAGCTTGGGGCCTCGGGGGCGCAATGAGCAGTTCTTC.

This clonotype was counted ten times or more. V and J are TRBV12-3 or TRBV12-4 and TRBJ2-5; 9 bases match TRBD2. The V gene end was trimmed by 4 bases and the J gene end by 2 bases; junction bases not matched to a gene: 2. CDR3 length equals 14 residues. The CDR3 protein is CASSSLAGQETQYF. The CDR3 nucleotides are TGTGCCAGCAGTTCTCTAGCGGGGCAAGAGACCCAGTACTTC.

The chain combines TRBV4-1 with TRBJ2-7; D is possibly TRBD2 (5 bases). Trimming cost V 0 bases and J 9 bases, with 12 bases left between them. Germline lookup yields CDR1 MGHRA and CDR2 YSYEKL. This CDR3 is 13 amino acids long. As DNA, the CDR3 is TGCGCCAGCAGCCAAGATCCAGGAGGCGGGCAGTACTTC. Its translation is CASSQDPGGGQYF.

This clonotype was detected a few times. The chain couples TRBV30 to TRBJ2-5, with D possibly TRBD1 on 6 matching bases. Trimming removed 0 bases at V and 7 bases at J, with 12 bases between. Germline loops: CDR1 GTSNPN, CDR2 SVGIG (reference sequence). The CDR3 covers 13 residues. The CDR3: CAWSVAGQRTQYF. The CDR3 DNA follows: TGTGCCTGGAGTGTCGCCGGACAGCGGACCCAGTACTTC.

This clonotype was seen a handful of times. The chain carries TRBV7-2 and TRBJ2-3; D unclear. The CDR3 consists of 12 residues. Germline CDR1 reads SGHTA; CDR2 reads FQGNSA. V was shortened by 5 bases and J by 6 bases, with 9 bases between the two germline ends. CDR3 sequence (DNA): TGTGCCAGCAGCGGCCCGGCCGATACGCAGTATTTT. It encodes CASSGPADTQYF.

This clonotype has a count of ten or more. The rearrangement uses TRBV7-2 and TRBJ2-7, with D hard to call. Germline V gene lookup returns CDR1 SGHTA and CDR2 FQGNSA. The ends were cut back, 5 bases at V and 4 bases at J, with 15 bases in the middle. The CDR3 length is 14 residues. The CDR3 DNA sequence: TGTGCCAGCAGCCCCCCCCAAGGGTCATACGAGCAGTACTTC. This translates into CASSPPQGSYEQYF.